One and the same sample provided the 23 T cell receptor beta chains below, sequenced in a study of T cell changes during pregnancy in multiple sclerosis. Sequenced by immunoSEQ multiplex PCR; TCRdb stores in-frame clones only, minus some. The data hold about 110,000 clones, with about 89% observed a single time. The specimen comprised peripheral blood, sampled before pregnancy. These receptors originate from a female donor with multiple sclerosis, enrolled in a pregnancy study.

This clone appeared a single time. The CDR3 DNA follows: TGTGCCAGCAGCTTAGCGGACGGGGACTACGAGCAGTACTTC. This translates into CASSLADGDYEQYF. This chain uses TRBV11-2 with TRBJ2-7, with D possibly TRBD2 on 5 matching bases. This CDR3 is built from 14 residues. Germline V gives CDR1 SGHAT, CDR2 FQNNGV. Deletions cut 1 base from V and 3 bases from J, with 10 bases between. Looking up the rest from reference TRBV11-2 and TRBJ2-7 gives the full variable domain: EAGVAQSPRYKIIEKRQSVAFWCNPISGHATLYWYQQILGQGPKLLIQFQNNGVVDDSQLPKDRFSAERLKGVDSTLKIQPAKLEDSAVYLCASSLADGDYEQYFGPGTRLTVT.

This chain links TRBV28 with TRBJ2-7, with TRBD2 matching over 11 bases. J gave up 1 base and V 6 bases, and 5 bases lay outside the gene matches. Germline values: CDR1 MDHEN, CDR2 SYDVKM. The CDR3 has 15 residues. Here the CDR3 DNA reads TGTGCCAGCAGGGTAGCGGGAGGGCAATCCTACGAGCAGTACTTC. Translation: CASRVAGGQSYEQYF.

The CDR3 DNA is TGTGCCAGCAGCTCCACCCGGGACAGGGTTACAGTTGCGCAGTATTTT. Its protein is CASSSTRDRVTVAQYF. The chain links TRBV13 to TRBJ2-3, with 9 bases aligning to TRBD1. The CDR3 is 16 residues long. The germline V gene encodes CDR1 PRHDT and CDR2 FYEKMQ (reference sequence). V was clipped by 4 bases and J by 10 bases; unmatched bases: 15.

The chain links TRBV28 to TRBJ2-7; maybe TRBD2 (5 bases). CDR1 is MDHEN and CDR2 is SYDVKM in the germline V gene. Deletions cut 4 bases from V and 3 bases from J, with 16 bases between. The CDR3 is made up of 15 amino acids. The CDR3 sequence is CASSSASGISYEQYF. The CDR3 DNA sequence: TGTGCCAGCAGTTCGGCGTCCGGGATAAGCTACGAGCAGTACTTC.

CDR3 bases: TGTGCCAGCAGCGTGGGACAGGGGGTAAATGAGCAGTTCTTC. Translating it yields CASSVGQGVNEQFF. The rearrangement links TRBV9 to TRBJ2-1; 11 bases map to TRBD1. V dropped 2 bases and J dropped 7; count of bases not matched to a gene: 2. This CDR3 comprises 14 residues. The germline CDR1 and CDR2 sequences are SGDLS and YYNGEE.

This clone was observed a single time. The rearrangement uses TRBV11-3 and TRBJ2-7, with no clear D. Germline loops: CDR1 SGHNT, CDR2 YENEEA. Trimming pared 1 base from V and 4 bases from J, leaving 8 bases between. The CDR3 spans 13 residues. CDR3 DNA sequence: TGTGCCAGCAGCTTAGCTTACAAGTACGAGCAGTACTTC. Amino acid sequence: CASSLAYKYEQYF.

The chain combines TRBV10-3 with TRBJ1-2, with a weak D call TRBD1 (5 bases). V was cut by 2 bases and J by 7 bases, with 14 bases left in between. Looked up from germline, CDR1 is ENHRY and CDR2 is SYGVKD. The CDR3 sequence is 14 residues long. The CDR3, as DNA: TGTGCCATCAGTGAGGGGGAGGGGCTTGGTGGCTACACCTTC. Residues: CAISEGEGLGGYTF.

The chain has TRBV4-3 and TRBJ2-1, with TRBD1 as a possible D gene (6 bases). In germline, CDR1 is LGHNA, CDR2 YSLEER. V shed 0 bases and J shed 6 bases, with 15 bases lying between them. The CDR3 contains 16 residues. CDR3 sequence: CASSQDYRVRGNEQFF. The CDR3 bases are TGCGCCAGCAGCCAAGATTACAGGGTTCGGGGCAATGAGCAGTTCTTC.

V gene TRBV10-3 combines with J gene TRBJ2-1, with TRBD1 as a possible D gene (5 bases). The CDR3 totals 14 residues. Germline loops: CDR1 ENHRY, CDR2 SYGVKD. Deletions cut 3 bases from V and 5 bases from J, with 11 bases between. In DNA, the CDR3 is TGTGCCATCAGTGATGAAGGGGTAGACAATGAGCAGTTCTTC. This gives the protein CAISDEGVDNEQFF.

This clone appeared once. CDR3 protein: CASSQGGGDGETQYF. CDR3 coding DNA: TGCGCCAGCAGCCAAGGAGGAGGGGACGGAGAGACCCAGTACTTC. The J gene is TRBJ2-5, the V gene TRBV4-3, with D perhaps TRBD2 (6 bases). Germline V gives CDR1 LGHNA, CDR2 YSLEER. The CDR3 covers 15 residues. Trimming stripped 1 base from V and 4 bases from J, with 13 bases between.

The chain employs TRBV19 and TRBJ2-2; 9 bases line up with TRBD1. V shed 7 bases, J shed 2 bases, and the junction held 8 bases outside the gene matches. In germline, CDR1 is LNHDA, CDR2 SQIVND (reference sequence). This CDR3 is built from 16 residues. The CDR3 is CASTINRGQNTGELFF. CDR3 DNA: TGTGCCAGTACGATAAACAGGGGGCAAAACACCGGGGAGCTGTTTTTT.

V and J are TRBV5-4 and TRBJ1-2; possibly TRBD1 for D (6 bases). The CDR3 spans 14 residues. CDR1 and CDR2 from the germline V gene are SGHNT and YYREEE (reference sequence). V was pared by 1 base and J by 6 bases, with 13 bases between. The CDR3: CASSLQGLGDGYTF. DNA of the CDR3: TGTGCCAGCAGCTTGCAGGGGTTAGGTGATGGCTACACCTTC.

The chain has TRBV18 and TRBJ2-2, with 7 bases aligning to TRBD1. The germline V gene encodes CDR1 KGHSH and CDR2 LQKENI. After removal of 3 bases from V and 5 bases from J, the junction contained 9 bases not matched to a gene. The CDR3 has 16 residues. The CDR3 is CASSPEATGDTGELFF. The CDR3 region has the DNA TGTGCCAGCTCACCGGAGGCCACAGGGGATACCGGGGAGCTGTTTTTT.

The chain carries TRBV7-2 and TRBJ2-5; 16 nucleotides match TRBD2. The CDR3 consists of 17 residues. Per germline, CDR1 SGHTA and CDR2 FQGNSA. The trim removed 5 bases at V and 4 bases at J, leaving 7 bases unmatched. The CDR3 DNA reads as TGTGCCAGCAGCCAACCGGGACTAGCGGGGGGGCGAGAGACCCAGTACTTC. Translated: CASSQPGLAGGRETQYF. The full variable domain, its missing parts supplied by reference TRBV7-2 and TRBJ2-5, is GAGVSQSPSNKVTEKGKDVELRCDPISGHTALYWYRQSLGQGLEFLIYFQGNSAPDKSGLPSDRFSAERTGGSVSTLTIQRTQQEDSAVYLCASSQPGLAGGRETQYFGPGTRLLVL.

This clone is a singleton in its sample. The chain recombines TRBV6-6 with TRBJ1-1, with D possibly TRBD1 on 5 matching bases. The CDR3 extends over 14 amino acids. With 7 bases removed from V and 5 bases from J, the gap between germline ends came to 17 bases. Germline lookup yields CDR1 MNHNY and CDR2 SVGAGI (reference sequence). In DNA form, the CDR3 reads TGTGCCAGCAATGTTGGGGGGGGGTGGACTGAAGCTTTCTTT. Residues: CASNVGGGWTEAFF.

The J gene is TRBJ1-1, the V gene TRBV15; a weak D match, TRBD1 (5 bases). The CDR3 is 13 residues long. Germline lookup yields CDR1 LNHNV and CDR2 YYDKDF (reference sequence). V was pared by 9 bases and J by 0 bases, with 11 bases between. The CDR3, as DNA: TGTGCCACGGGGCCAGGGTTGAACACTGAAGCTTTCTTT. Translation: CATGPGLNTEAFF.

The V gene is TRBV6-1, the J gene TRBJ2-7; 10 positions agree with TRBD1. Germline V lookup: CDR1 MNHNS, CDR2 SASEGT. The CDR3 consists of 14 residues. V was pared by 5 bases and J by 6 bases, with 7 bases of the junction left unmatched. CDR3: CASSRRQGAGEQYF. CDR3 sequence (DNA): TGTGCCAGCAGTAGGAGACAGGGGGCTGGCGAGCAGTACTTC.

The rearrangement links TRBV5-5 to TRBJ1-3, with unresolved D. Germline V gene lookup returns CDR1 SGHKS and CDR2 YYEKEE (reference sequence). The germline V and J ends were trimmed by 0 bases and 0 bases, with 10 bases remaining between them. CDR3 size: 16 residues. The CDR3 DNA follows: TGTGCCAGCAGCTTGGGTCACTCCACCTCTGGAAACACCATATATTTT. It is translated as CASSLGHSTSGNTIYF.

V gene TRBV28 combines with J gene TRBJ1-1, with 7 bases lining up with TRBD1. Germline lookup yields CDR1 MDHEN and CDR2 SYDVKM. This CDR3 has 16 amino acids. The junction had 7 bases not matched to a gene; V was cut back by 2 bases and J by 1 base. The CDR3 region has the DNA TGTGCCAGCAGTTTACCCAGGACAGGCTCGAACACTGAAGCTTTCTTT. Translating it yields CASSLPRTGSNTEAFF.

In DNA form, the CDR3 reads TGTGCCAGCAGTTATCGGGACTCGGACGAGCAGTACTTC. Translating gives CASSYRDSDEQYF. The chain uses TRBV27 and TRBJ2-7; D may be TRBD2 (6 bases). CDR1 MNHEY and CDR2 SMNVEV come from the germline V gene (reference sequence). The CDR3 extends over 13 amino acids. V was trimmed by 4 bases and J by 5 bases, leaving 12 bases between them.

The V and J genes are TRBV4-3 and TRBJ2-1, with 12 bases lining up with TRBD2. Unmatched junction bases numbered 5, after V lost 4 bases and J lost 10 bases. The CDR3 spans 14 residues. Looked up from germline, CDR1 is LGHNA and CDR2 is YSLEER. DNA for the CDR3: TGCGCCAGCAGCCGGACTAGCGGGGCTCGGGAGCAGTTCTTC. Translation gives CASSRTSGAREQFF.

The chain couples TRBV25-1 to TRBJ2-5, with 9 bases fitting TRBD1. Per germline, CDR1 MGHDK and CDR2 SYGVNS. V lost 5 bases and J lost 5; bases outside the gene matches: 6. The CDR3 runs to 14 residues. As DNA, the CDR3 is TGTGCCAGCAGTCCGGGACAGGGTTGGGAGACCCAGTACTTC. Translated, it gives CASSPGQGWETQYF.

The chain uses TRBV30 and TRBJ2-3; TRBD2 matches 9 bases. Per germline, CDR1 GTSNPN and CDR2 SVGIG (reference sequence). CDR3 length: 14 residues. The junction had 4 bases not matched to a gene; V was cut back by 4 bases and J by 2 bases. CDR3 protein: CAWTASGTTDTQYF. The DNA of the CDR3 is TGTGCCTGGACGGCTAGCGGGACCACAGATACGCAGTATTTT.